These 21 T cell receptor beta chains came from one sample sequenced in a study of technical replicates of blood from a few donors. Profiled with immunoSEQ multiplex PCR; TCRdb holds only in-frame clones, not every one. There are approximately 99,000 clones in the sample; approximately 96% occur only once, and about 0.38% lies in the top ten. The sequenced sample consisted of T cells isolated from PBMCs. These receptors originate from a human donor in good health.

The chain has TRBV21-1 and TRBJ1-2. TRBV21-1 is assigned pseudogene status. The CDR3 covers 13 residues. CDR3 protein: CATRPRGSYGYTF. As DNA, the CDR3 is TGTGCCACCCGGCCTCGGGGTAGCTATGGCTACACCTTC.

This clone occurred once. The CDR3 is CASSQIDRRNQPQHF. The CDR3 DNA is TGTGCCAGCTCACAAATAGACAGGCGCAATCAGCCCCAGCATTTT. The genes are TRBV18 and TRBJ1-5, with TRBD1 as a possible D gene (6 bases). The length of the CDR3 is 15 residues. CDR1 and CDR2 (germline): KGHSH, LQKENI. V was clipped by 4 bases and J by 2 bases, with 12 bases between them.

The chain is built from TRBV9 and TRBJ2-7, with D tentatively TRBD1 (6 bases). Germline assignment: CDR1 SGDLS and CDR2 YYNGEE. This CDR3 has 13 residues. The V and J ends lost 1 base and 7 bases respectively, with 12 bases between them. CDR3: CASSVITGREQYF. DNA of the CDR3: TGTGCCAGCAGCGTAATAACAGGGAGAGAGCAGTACTTC.

The chain carries TRBV7-3 and TRBJ2-1, with D perhaps TRBD2 (5 bases). Trimming stripped 5 bases from V and 9 bases from J, with 14 bases between. The germline CDR1 and CDR2 sequences are SGHTA and FQGTGA. The CDR3 is 13 amino acids. In DNA form, the CDR3 reads TGTGCCAGCAGCCCGGACTTTAACGGTGAGCAGTTCTTC. Translation: CASSPDFNGEQFF.

V gene TRBV15 combines with J gene TRBJ2-1; D perhaps matches TRBD2 (6 bases). The CDR3 is made up of 17 amino acids. Germline V lookup: CDR1 LNHNV, CDR2 YYDKDF (reference sequence). Trimming stripped 3 bases from V and 6 bases from J, with 21 bases between. The CDR3 bases are TGTGCCACCAGCAGGGAGACCACAGGAGGGTGGCCCAATGAGCAGTTCTTC. Amino acids: CATSRETTGGWPNEQFF.

V usage is TRBV7-2 and J usage is TRBJ2-7; 8 nucleotides agree with TRBD2. The junction had 6 bases not matched to a gene; V was cut back by 5 bases and J by 3 bases. CDR1 SGHTA and CDR2 FQGNSA come from the germline V gene. The CDR3 contains 14 residues. The CDR3 region has the DNA TGTGCCAGCAGCCCCTCGGGGACTAGCTACGAGCAGTACTTC. Protein sequence: CASSPSGTSYEQYF.

This chain connects TRBV5-4 to TRBJ2-7, with a possible D match to TRBD2 (5 bases). CDR3 length: 15 amino acids. V lost 4 bases to trimming and J lost 4 bases, with 18 bases between them. Per germline, CDR1 SGHNT and CDR2 YYREEE (reference sequence). CDR3 DNA: TGTGCCAGCAGCCCTACTAGAGCTAGTTCTTACGAGCAGTACTTC. It yields the protein CASSPTRASSYEQYF. Full variable domain (outside the CDR3, taken from reference TRBV5-4 and TRBJ2-7): ETGVTQSPTHLIKTRGQQVTLRCSSQSGHNTVSWYQQALGQGPQFIFQYYREEENGRGNFPPRFSGLQFPNYSSELNVNALELDDSALYLCASSPTRASSYEQYFGPGTRLTVT.

The rearrangement joins TRBV13 to TRBJ2-1, with D tentatively TRBD1 (6 bases). V lost 0 bases, J lost 8 bases, and 11 bases lay in between. CDR1 PRHDT and CDR2 FYEKMQ come from the germline V gene (reference sequence). CDR3 length: 14 residues. In DNA form, the CDR3 reads TGTGCCAGCAGCTTAGGACAGGGTAGGTATGAGCAGTTCTTC. This encodes CASSLGQGRYEQFF.

The chain combines TRBV4-2 with TRBJ2-7; 7 positions match TRBD2. The germline V gene encodes CDR1 LGHNA and CDR2 YNFKEQ. The CDR3 is 15 residues long. J lost 6 bases, V lost 4 bases, and 12 bases had no gene match. This chain's CDR3 is CASSPEPSGQFEQYF. The CDR3 nucleotides are TGTGCCAGCAGCCCAGAACCTAGCGGACAATTCGAGCAGTACTTC.

The chain carries TRBV6-1 and TRBJ1-1; 8 nucleotides line up with TRBD1. The CDR3 sequence is 14 residues long. V shed 3 bases and J 3 bases; nucleotides not matched to a gene: 3. CDR1 and CDR2 from the germline V gene are MNHNS and SASEGT. This CDR3 is CASSDGQGHTEAFF. CDR3 DNA sequence: TGTGCCAGCAGTGATGGACAGGGTCACACTGAAGCTTTCTTT.

V gene TRBV30 combines with J gene TRBJ1-2; possibly TRBD1 for D (5 bases). Per the germline V gene, CDR1 is GTSNPN and CDR2 is SVGIG (reference sequence). This CDR3 is built from 12 residues. The ends were cut back, 0 bases at V and 7 bases at J, with 9 bases in the middle. Here the CDR3 DNA reads TGTGCCTGGAGTGTAGGGGCAGCTGGCTACACCTTC. Amino acid sequence: CAWSVGAAGYTF.

The rearrangement joins TRBV11-3 to TRBJ2-5, with 7 nucleotides matching TRBD2. This CDR3 has 13 amino acids. V was clipped by 5 bases and J by 4 bases; unmatched bases: 4. CDR1 SGHNT and CDR2 YENEEA come from the germline V gene. CDR3 sequence: CASSLGLRETQYF. The CDR3 nucleotides read TGTGCCAGCAGCCTGGGACTAAGAGAGACCCAGTACTTC.

The chain couples TRBV6-4 to TRBJ2-7, with TRBD1 matching over 8 bases. This CDR3 has 15 residues. V was clipped by 5 bases and J by 5 bases; unmatched bases: 11. CDR1 and CDR2 from the germline V gene are MRHNA and SNTAGT. The CDR3 loop is CASSPQGASSDEQYF. The CDR3 DNA sequence: TGTGCCAGCAGTCCCCAGGGGGCCTCTTCCGACGAGCAGTACTTC.

V and J are TRBV4-2 and TRBJ2-1, with 8 bases fitting TRBD1. V lost 1 base to trimming and J lost 7 bases; unmatched junction nucleotides: 9. The CDR3 is made up of 16 amino acids. CDR1 and CDR2 (germline): LGHNA, YNFKEQ. CDR3 nucleotide sequence: TGTGCCAGCAGCCAAGCCCCGCAGGGGGCTCTTAATGAGCAGTTCTTC. It translates to CASSQAPQGALNEQFF.

This clone was detected a few times. The chain has TRBV6-1 and TRBJ2-1; 16 nucleotides agree with TRBD2. The germline gives CDR1 MNHNS, CDR2 SASEGT. V dropped 3 bases and J dropped 8; count of bases not matched to a gene: 13. The CDR3 loop spans 19 amino acids. CDR3 residues: CASSDRPMGTSGRVDEQFF. The CDR3 coding sequence is TGTGCCAGCAGTGATCGTCCTATGGGGACTAGCGGGAGGGTCGATGAGCAGTTCTTC.

J is TRBJ2-7 and V is TRBV30; TRBD2 matches at 8 bases. Germline-derived CDR1 and CDR2 are GTSNPN and SVGIG (reference sequence). The V segment lost 5 bases and the J segment 0 bases; nucleotides outside the gene matches: 3. The CDR3 extends over 13 amino acids. The CDR3 sequence: CAWSSGLSYEQYF. CDR3 coding DNA: TGTGCCTGGTCTAGCGGGCTCTCCTACGAGCAGTACTTC.

The CDR3: CASSAGGNTDEQYF. DNA for the CDR3: TGTGCCAGCAGCGCCGGGGGAAACACGGACGAGCAGTACTTC. The chain couples TRBV9 to TRBJ2-7; a possible D gene is TRBD2 (6 bases). The germline gives CDR1 SGDLS, CDR2 YYNGEE. The V gene lost 3 bases and the J gene lost 5 bases, with 15 bases spanning the gap. The CDR3 spans 14 residues.

This rearrangement joins TRBV5-1 to TRBJ1-6; 9 positions match TRBD1. With V trimmed by 3 bases and J by 8 bases, 6 bases remained unmatched. CDR1 and CDR2 from the germline V gene are SGHRS and YFSETQ. The CDR3 has 15 residues. The CDR3 region has the DNA TGCGCCAGCAGCTCCAGACAGGGGGTGGATTCACCCCTCCACTTT. It encodes CASSSRQGVDSPLHF. Looking up the rest from reference TRBV5-1 and TRBJ1-6 gives the full variable domain: KAGVTQTPRYLIKTRGQQVTLSCSPISGHRSVSWYQQTPGQGLQFLFEYFSETQRNKGNFPGRFSGRQFSNSRSEMNVSTLELGDSALYLCASSSRQGVDSPLHFGNGTRLTVT.

The chain recombines TRBV14 with TRBJ1-4; D not certain. Germline V gene sequence: CDR1 SGHDN, CDR2 FVKESK. The V end was cut by 6 bases, the J end by 5 bases, with 13 bases between. CDR3 length: 14 residues. The DNA for the CDR3 is TGTGCCAGCAGTCGAACGGGTTTAAATGAAAAACTGTTTTTT. This codes for CASSRTGLNEKLFF.

This chain uses TRBV19 with TRBJ2-7; TRBD1 matches at 8 bases. The CDR3 has 15 residues. Trimming cost V 6 bases and J 5 bases; bases outside gene matches: 12. The V gene's germline CDR1 is LNHDA and CDR2 SQIVND (reference sequence). CDR3 DNA sequence: TGTGCCAGTAGGAGGAGTCAGGGGGCCAGGGACGAGCAGTACTTC. It is translated as CASRRSQGARDEQYF.

This chain joins TRBV27 and TRBJ2-5, with TRBD1 matching 7 bases. V lost 5 bases, J lost 4 bases, and 13 bases stayed unmatched. Germline CDR1 is MNHEY and CDR2 is SMNVEV (reference sequence). The length of the CDR3 is 16 residues. This CDR3 reads CASSPRYTGVRETQYF. The CDR3 DNA reads TGTGCCAGCAGTCCCCGCTATACAGGGGTTCGAGAGACCCAGTACTTC.